The 27 T cell receptor beta chains in this list originate from one sample, sequenced in a study of OX40 agonist ivuxolimab in advanced cancers. Repertoires were generated with immunoSEQ multiplex PCR, while TCRdb's copy carries only in-frame clones and drops some. The sample includes around 67,000 clones, roughly 80% of them seen just once. The specimen comprised CD4+ or CD8+ T cells sorted from blood, sampled in a trial of the OX40 agonist ivuxolimab. Source of these receptors: an adult with an advanced solid tumor such as melanoma, head and neck, liver or kidney cancer.

The chain recombines TRBV2 with TRBJ1-1; D remains ambiguous. The CDR3 extends over 12 amino acids. Trimming cost V 4 bases and J 6 bases, with 9 bases left between them. Germline lookup yields CDR1 SNHLY and CDR2 FYNNEI. CDR3 bases: TGTGCCAGCAGTGGCTCGAGGGCTGAAGCTTTCTTT. Translated: CASSGSRAEAFF.

This clone was seen just once. The rearrangement uses TRBV7-9 and TRBJ1-4; D gene unclear. Germline loops: CDR1 SEHNR, CDR2 FQNEAQ (reference sequence). Trimming took off 5 bases at V and 4 bases at J, with 5 bases between the two ends. The CDR3 extends over 12 amino acids. Here the CDR3 reads CASSQNNEKLFF. DNA of the CDR3: TGTGCCAGCAGCCAAAATAATGAAAAACTGTTTTTT.

The chain employs TRBV7-2 and TRBJ1-1, with TRBD1 matching over 8 bases. Unmatched junction bases numbered 9, after V lost 4 bases and J lost 5 bases. The CDR3 extends over 15 amino acids. The germline V gene encodes CDR1 SGHTA and CDR2 FQGNSA. The DNA of the CDR3 is TGTGCCAGCAGCTCACAGCCTACAGGGGGTACTGAAGCTTTCTTT. Protein product: CASSSQPTGGTEAFF.

The genes are TRBV5-8 and TRBJ2-7, with D perhaps matching TRBD2 (5 bases). Germline loops: CDR1 SGHTS, CDR2 YDEGEE. This CDR3 comprises 11 residues. V lost 3 bases to trimming and J lost 4 bases, with 5 bases between them. CDR3 DNA: TGTGCCAGCAGCTGGAGGTACGAGCAGTACTTC. Its protein is CASSWRYEQYF.

This clone has only a few counts. J is TRBJ1-5 and V is TRBV13; 7 bases align to TRBD1. CDR3 length equals 16 residues. After removal of 0 bases from V and 4 bases from J, the junction contained 6 bases not matched to a gene. Germline V gives CDR1 PRHDT, CDR2 FYEKMQ (reference sequence). Written as DNA, the CDR3 is TGTGCCAGCAGCTTAGGGAGAGGGGGCAGGAATCAGCCCCAGCATTTT. This gives the protein CASSLGRGGRNQPQHF.

The chain uses TRBV6-6 and TRBJ2-7; the D gene could be TRBD1 or TRBD2 (5 bases each). V was cut by 9 bases and J by 0 bases, with 18 bases left in between. CDR3 length: 15 amino acids. The germline gives CDR1 MNHNY, CDR2 SVGAGI (reference sequence). The CDR3 sequence: CASSAAGASSYEQYF. The CDR3 DNA reads as TGTGCCAGTTCTGCGGCCGGGGCCAGCTCCTACGAGCAGTACTTC.

The chain carries TRBV28 and TRBJ2-7, with TRBD2 identical over 9 bases. J lost 6 bases, V lost 5 bases, and 11 bases had no gene match. The V gene's germline CDR1 is MDHEN and CDR2 SYDVKM. The CDR3 extends over 15 amino acids. CDR3: CASSPPPRGGPEQYF. CDR3 DNA sequence: TGTGCCAGCAGTCCCCCCCCGCGGGGGGGCCCCGAGCAGTACTTC.

This clone was seen only a few times. The chain combines TRBV2 with TRBJ2-3; D call uncertain. This CDR3 region has 11 residues. CDR1 is SNHLY, CDR2 FYNNEI, per germline. The V gene lost 3 bases and the J gene lost 6 bases, with 4 bases spanning the gap. CDR3 nucleotides: TGTGCCAGCAGTGATCAGGATACGCAGTATTTT. It codes for CASSDQDTQYF.

This clone has only one observation. The CDR3: CAWSGGDFYSNQPQHF. In nucleotides, the CDR3 is TGTGCCTGGAGTGGGGGGGACTTTTATAGCAATCAGCCCCAGCATTTT. The chain recombines TRBV30 with TRBJ1-5; D is possibly TRBD1 (5 bases). The V end lost 1 base, the J end lost 0 bases, and 13 bases lay between the germline ends. The CDR3 covers 16 residues. Germline V gene data show CDR1 as GTSNPN and CDR2 as SVGIG (reference sequence).

J is TRBJ1-1 and V is TRBV5-1, with 8 bases that match TRBD1. Germline CDR1 and CDR2: SGHRS and YFSETQ. This CDR3 region has 14 residues. V lost 4 bases and J lost 4; bases outside the gene matches: 6. CDR3 residues: CASSLTGEGTEAFF. The CDR3 DNA is TGCGCCAGCAGCCTGACAGGGGAAGGCACTGAAGCTTTCTTT.

The CDR3 DNA reads as TGTGCCAGCAGGCTCGGCCCTACAGGGTTGAACACTGAAGCTTTCTTT. Protein sequence: CASRLGPTGLNTEAFF. The chain carries TRBV2 and TRBJ1-1; tentative D call: TRBD1 (6 bases). The CDR3 covers 16 residues. Per germline, CDR1 SNHLY and CDR2 FYNNEI. V lost 6 bases, J lost 0 bases, and 17 bases lay in between.

In regard to this clone: In the same sample, other DNA sequences code for this CDR3. The chain uses TRBV28 and TRBJ1-2, with TRBD1 as a possible D gene (5 bases). This CDR3 contains 16 residues. Germline loops: CDR1 MDHEN, CDR2 SYDVKM. The V gene lost 5 bases and the J gene lost 5 bases, with 21 bases spanning the gap. This CDR3 is CASSPPLGFGGYGYTF. The CDR3 nucleotides are TGTGCCAGCAGTCCCCCCCTAGGGTTCGGGGGGTATGGCTACACCTTC.

The J gene is TRBJ1-6, the V gene TRBV11-3; D is possibly TRBD1 (5 bases). V was clipped by 3 bases and J by 7 bases, with 10 bases between them. Germline CDR1 reads SGHNT; CDR2 reads YENEEA. The CDR3 spans 14 residues. The CDR3 is CASSLGRANSPLHF. Written as DNA, the CDR3 is TGTGCCAGCAGCTTGGGCAGGGCAAATTCACCCCTCCACTTT. The variable domain in full, completed from reference TRBV11-3 and TRBJ1-6, reads EAGVVQSPRYKIIEKKQPVAFWCNPISGHNTLYWYLQNLGQGPELLIRYENEEAVDDSQLPKDRFSAERLKGVDSTLKIQPAELGDSAVYLCASSLGRANSPLHFGNGTRLTVT.

This clone was found many times. This chain uses TRBV19 with TRBJ1-2; 8 nucleotides align to TRBD1. The CDR3 spans 16 residues. Per germline, CDR1 LNHDA and CDR2 SQIVND (reference sequence). Trimming cost V 2 bases and J 8 bases; bases outside gene matches: 13. The CDR3 loop reads CASSIPGSQGARGYTF. For the CDR3, the DNA is TGTGCCAGTAGTATACCTGGGTCCCAGGGGGCGCGAGGCTACACCTTC.

This clone was seen a single time. The chain carries TRBV7-8 and TRBJ2-5; D assignment may be TRBD1 or TRBD2 (5 bases each). CDR1 and CDR2 from the germline V gene are SGHVS and FQNEAQ. This CDR3 is built from 17 residues. Trimming removed 5 bases from V and 2 bases from J, with 21 bases in between. The DNA of the CDR3 is TGTGCCAGCAGCCCACCTGGGGGACGATTCTTTCAAGAGACCCAGTACTTC. Translation gives CASSPPGGRFFQETQYF.

V and J are TRBV7-9 and TRBJ1-2, with 7 bases that match TRBD1. CDR1 and CDR2 (germline): SEHNR, FQNEAQ (reference sequence). V lost 6 bases and J lost 4; bases outside the gene matches: 11. The CDR3 contains 15 residues. The CDR3 DNA reads TGTGCCAGCAGGGCTACAGGGGAACGGCGCTATGGCTACACCTTC. Translating it yields CASRATGERRYGYTF.

The chain combines TRBV4-1 with TRBJ1-2; 7 bases map to TRBD1. Germline V gene lookup returns CDR1 MGHRA and CDR2 YSYEKL. The CDR3 contains 18 residues. Trimming removed 2 bases from V and 6 bases from J; junction bases left unmatched: 18. This CDR3 is CASSQNPPGAGGRNGYTF. In DNA form, the CDR3 reads TGCGCCAGCAGCCAAAATCCTCCCGGAGCAGGGGGACGTAATGGCTACACCTTC.

The chain is built from TRBV2 and TRBJ1-4; perhaps TRBD1 as D (5 bases). The germline CDR1 and CDR2 sequences are SNHLY and FYNNEI. Trimming took 7 bases from V and 5 from J, leaving 23 bases between them. The CDR3 has 17 amino acids. CDR3 protein: CASTDQSWPGRNEKLFF. The CDR3 DNA reads TGTGCCAGCACCGACCAATCCTGGCCAGGGAGGAATGAAAAACTGTTTTTT. Full variable domain (remainder filled in from reference TRBV2 and TRBJ1-4): EPEVTQTPSHQVTQMGQEVILRCVPISNHLYFYWYRQILGQKVEFLVSFYNNEISEKSEIFDDQFSVERPDGSNFTLKIRSTKLEDSAMYFCASTDQSWPGRNEKLFFGSGTQLSVL.

This chain uses TRBV2 with TRBJ1-2; D ambiguous. V was trimmed by 6 bases and J by 4 bases, leaving 9 bases between them. CDR1 and CDR2 (germline): SNHLY, FYNNEI. The CDR3 has 12 residues. DNA of the CDR3: TGTGCCAGCAGATCCTCGGGCTATGGCTACACCTTC. Translating gives CASRSSGYGYTF.

The chain recombines TRBV19 with TRBJ2-1; D may be TRBD1 (6 bases). V lost 7 bases and J lost 2, with 18 bases in between. The V gene's germline CDR1 is LNHDA and CDR2 SQIVND (reference sequence). The CDR3 is 16 amino acids. CDR3: CASKTGSVGTYNEQFF. CDR3 DNA sequence: TGTGCCAGTAAAACAGGGTCAGTAGGGACCTACAATGAGCAGTTCTTC.

V usage is TRBV7-6 and J usage is TRBJ2-2, with a weak D call TRBD1 (5 bases). CDR1 is SGHVS and CDR2 is FNYEAQ in the germline V gene. The CDR3 extends over 14 amino acids. V gave up 0 bases and J gave up 9 bases, with 11 bases separating them. CDR3 DNA: TGTGCCAGCAGCTTAGCGATGCAGGGCAGGGAGCTGTTTTTT. The encoded protein is CASSLAMQGRELFF. Filled out from reference TRBV7-6 and TRBJ2-2, the complete variable domain reads GAGVSQSPRYKVTKRGQDVALRCDPISGHVSLYWYRQALGQGPEFLTYFNYEAQQDKSGLPNDRFSAERPEGSISTLTIQRTEQRDSAMYRCASSLAMQGRELFFGEGSRLTVL.

CDR3 DNA: TGTGCCAGCAGTAACGGGCGCGGTGAGCAGTTCTTC. Its protein is CASSNGRGEQFF. The chain links TRBV6-5 to TRBJ2-1; D is unclear. This CDR3 has 12 amino acids. Trimming took off 5 bases at V and 9 bases at J, with 11 bases between the two ends. The V gene's germline CDR1 is MNHEY and CDR2 SVGAGI.

This clone was seen only a few times. This sequence joins TRBV6-1 and TRBJ1-2, with no clear D. Germline loops: CDR1 MNHNS, CDR2 SASEGT. The CDR3 is 13 residues long. V lost 6 bases and J 10 bases, leaving 18 bases between the germline ends. CDR3 amino acids: CASRRSGGEPYTF. CDR3 coding DNA: TGTGCCAGCAGACGCTCGGGAGGCGAACCCTACACCTTC.

This chain uses TRBV5-1 with TRBJ2-3, with TRBD2 identical over 8 bases. The V and J ends lost 1 base and 1 base, in that order; junction bases with no gene match: 11. CDR1 is SGHRS, CDR2 YFSETQ, per germline. The CDR3 covers 18 residues. As DNA, the CDR3 is TGCGCCAGCAGCTTGTTGGGGCGGGGGGATTATGGCACAGATACGCAGTATTTT. It encodes CASSLLGRGDYGTDTQYF. Complete variable domain (other parts from reference TRBV5-1 and TRBJ2-3): KAGVTQTPRYLIKTRGQQVTLSCSPISGHRSVSWYQQTPGQGLQFLFEYFSETQRNKGNFPGRFSGRQFSNSRSEMNVSTLELGDSALYLCASSLLGRGDYGTDTQYFGPGTRLTVL.

Worth noting for this clone: At one of its ends the junction is not consistent with the germline gene, which may arise from a read error. The genes are TRBV5-3 and TRBJ1-2; 9 nucleotides line up with TRBD1. TRBV5-3 is an ORF; its function is uncertain. This CDR3 is 15 amino acids long. The CDR3 coding sequence is TGTGCCAGCAGCTTGTACGGGACAGGGAACTATGGCTACACCTTC. The encoded protein is CASSLYGTGNYGYTF.

The V call is TRBV19, the J call TRBJ2-7, with TRBD1 as a possible D gene (6 bases). Per germline, CDR1 LNHDA and CDR2 SQIVND (reference sequence). V was trimmed by 3 bases and J by 6 bases, leaving 15 bases between them. This CDR3 spans 14 amino acids. The CDR3 loop reads CASSITGQVIEQYF. As DNA, the CDR3 is TGTGCCAGTAGTATCACGGGACAAGTTATCGAGCAGTACTTC.

This clone has just a few counts. This chain uses TRBV5-1 with TRBJ2-2; unclear D gene. Germline V gene data show CDR1 as SGHRS and CDR2 as YFSETQ. CDR3 length: 14 amino acids. Trimming stripped 0 bases from V and 7 bases from J, with 10 bases between. The CDR3 protein is CASSLGASHGELFF. The CDR3 nucleotides are TGCGCCAGCAGCTTGGGAGCGTCTCACGGGGAGCTGTTTTTT.